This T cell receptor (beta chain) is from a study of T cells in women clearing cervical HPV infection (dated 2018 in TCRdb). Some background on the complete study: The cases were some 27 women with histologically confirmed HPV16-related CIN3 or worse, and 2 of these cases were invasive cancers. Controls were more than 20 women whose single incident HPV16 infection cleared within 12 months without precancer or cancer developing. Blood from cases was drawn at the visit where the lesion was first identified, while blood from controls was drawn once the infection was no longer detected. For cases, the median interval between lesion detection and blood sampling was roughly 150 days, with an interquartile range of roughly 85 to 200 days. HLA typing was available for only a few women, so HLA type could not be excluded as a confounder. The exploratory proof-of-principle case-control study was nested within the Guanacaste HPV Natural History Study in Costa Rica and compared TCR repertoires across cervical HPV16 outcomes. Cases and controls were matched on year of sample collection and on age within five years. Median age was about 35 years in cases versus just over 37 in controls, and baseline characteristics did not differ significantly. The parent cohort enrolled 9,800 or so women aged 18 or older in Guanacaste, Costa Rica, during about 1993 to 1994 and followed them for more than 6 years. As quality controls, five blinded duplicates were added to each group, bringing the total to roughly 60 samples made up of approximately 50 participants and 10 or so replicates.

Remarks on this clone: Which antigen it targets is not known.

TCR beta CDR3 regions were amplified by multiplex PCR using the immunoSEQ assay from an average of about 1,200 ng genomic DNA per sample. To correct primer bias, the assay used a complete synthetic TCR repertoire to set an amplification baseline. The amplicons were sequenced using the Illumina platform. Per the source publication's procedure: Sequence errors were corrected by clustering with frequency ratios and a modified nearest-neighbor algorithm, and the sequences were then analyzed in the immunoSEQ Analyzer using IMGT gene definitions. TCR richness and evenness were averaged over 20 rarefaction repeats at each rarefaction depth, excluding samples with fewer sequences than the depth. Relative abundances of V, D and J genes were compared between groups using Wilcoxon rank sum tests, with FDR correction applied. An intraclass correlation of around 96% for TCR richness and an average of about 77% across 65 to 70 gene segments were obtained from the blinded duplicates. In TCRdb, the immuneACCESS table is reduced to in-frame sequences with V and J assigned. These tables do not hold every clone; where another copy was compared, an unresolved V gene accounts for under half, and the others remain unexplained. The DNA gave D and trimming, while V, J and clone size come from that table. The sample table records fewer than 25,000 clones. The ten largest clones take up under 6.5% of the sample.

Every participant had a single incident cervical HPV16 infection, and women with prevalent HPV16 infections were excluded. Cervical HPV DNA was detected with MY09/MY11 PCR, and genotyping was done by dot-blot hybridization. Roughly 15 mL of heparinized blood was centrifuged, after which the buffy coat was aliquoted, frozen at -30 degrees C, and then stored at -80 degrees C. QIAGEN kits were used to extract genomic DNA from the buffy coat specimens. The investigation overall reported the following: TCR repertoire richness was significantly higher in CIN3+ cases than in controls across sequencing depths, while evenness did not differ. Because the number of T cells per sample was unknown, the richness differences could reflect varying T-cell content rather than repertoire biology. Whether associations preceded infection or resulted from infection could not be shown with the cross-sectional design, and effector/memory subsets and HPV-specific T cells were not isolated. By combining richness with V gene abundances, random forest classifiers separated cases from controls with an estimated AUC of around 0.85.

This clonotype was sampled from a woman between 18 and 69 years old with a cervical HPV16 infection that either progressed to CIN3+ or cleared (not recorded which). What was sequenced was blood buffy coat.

The CDR3 reads CASTASGSKNIQYF. The covered CDR3 bases are TGTGCCAGCACCGCTAGCGGAAGCAAAAACATT. The chain employs TRBV3-1 (or the pseudogene TRBV3-2) and TRBJ2-4; 7 bases in the junction line up with TRBD2. The read falls 3 residues short of the CDR3 end, and the missing part is taken from the germline J gene. At the junction V is shortened by 7 bases and J by 3 bases; bases outside the gene matches: 6. The CDR3 has 14 amino acids, counting the end cysteine and phenylalanine. The CDR3 was read in part: 33 bases, with the frame set at base 1. CDR1 and CDR2 were assigned from the germline V gene (reference sequence) as LGHDT and YNNKEL.